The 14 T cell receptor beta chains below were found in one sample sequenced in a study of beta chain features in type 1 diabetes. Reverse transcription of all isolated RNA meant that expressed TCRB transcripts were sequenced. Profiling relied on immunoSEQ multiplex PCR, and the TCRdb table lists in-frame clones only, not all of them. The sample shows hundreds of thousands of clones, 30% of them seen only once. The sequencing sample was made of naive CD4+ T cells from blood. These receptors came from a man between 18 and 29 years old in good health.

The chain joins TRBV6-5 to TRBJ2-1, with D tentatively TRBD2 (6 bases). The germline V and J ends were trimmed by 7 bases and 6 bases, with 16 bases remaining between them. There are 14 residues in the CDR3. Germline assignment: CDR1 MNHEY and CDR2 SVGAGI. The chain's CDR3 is CASTRWGTGNEQFF. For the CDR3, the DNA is TGTGCCAGCACGCGTTGGGGGACTGGCAATGAGCAGTTCTTC.

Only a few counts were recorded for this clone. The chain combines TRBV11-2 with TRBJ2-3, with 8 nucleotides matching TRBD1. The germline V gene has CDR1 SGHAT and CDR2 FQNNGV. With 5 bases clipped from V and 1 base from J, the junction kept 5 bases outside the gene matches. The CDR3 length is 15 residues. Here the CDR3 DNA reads TGTGCCAGCAGCCCCCAGGGGGCGCGCACAGATACGCAGTATTTT. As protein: CASSPQGARTDTQYF.

The DNA for the CDR3 is TGTGCCAGCAGCCCCTCGACAGGGAGGAACGAGCAGTACTTC. The encoded protein is CASSPSTGRNEQYF. This chain links TRBV7-2 with TRBJ2-7; weak D call: TRBD1 (7 bases). The CDR3 consists of 14 residues. Germline V lookup: CDR1 SGHTA, CDR2 FQGNSA. V was cut by 5 bases and J by 5 bases, with 16 bases left in between.

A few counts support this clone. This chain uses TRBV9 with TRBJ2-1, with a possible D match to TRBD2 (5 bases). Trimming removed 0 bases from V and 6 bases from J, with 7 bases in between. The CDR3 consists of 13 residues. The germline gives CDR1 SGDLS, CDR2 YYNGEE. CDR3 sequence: CASSVGLANEQFF. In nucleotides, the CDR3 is TGTGCCAGCAGCGTAGGGCTAGCCAATGAGCAGTTCTTC.

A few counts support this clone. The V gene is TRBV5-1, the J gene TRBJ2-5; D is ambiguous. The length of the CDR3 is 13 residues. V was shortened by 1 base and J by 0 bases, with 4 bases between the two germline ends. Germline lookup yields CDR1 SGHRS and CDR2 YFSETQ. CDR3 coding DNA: TGCGCCAGCAGCTTGTTGTACCAAGAGACCCAGTACTTC. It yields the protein CASSLLYQETQYF.

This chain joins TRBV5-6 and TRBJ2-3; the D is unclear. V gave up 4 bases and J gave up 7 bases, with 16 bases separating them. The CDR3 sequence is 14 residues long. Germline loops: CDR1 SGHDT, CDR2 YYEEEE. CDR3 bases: TGTGCCAGCAGCCAAACGTACCCTGGTTATACGCAGTATTTT. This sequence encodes CASSQTYPGYTQYF.

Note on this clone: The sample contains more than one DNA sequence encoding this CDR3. This CDR3 is CASSLGARYEQYF. In DNA, the CDR3 is TGTGCCAGCAGTTTGGGAGCGCGTTACGAGCAGTACTTC. The V call is TRBV28, the J call TRBJ2-7; a possible D gene is TRBD2 (5 bases). This CDR3 has 13 residues. Germline CDR1 and CDR2: MDHEN and SYDVKM. V shed 3 bases and J shed 4 bases, with 10 bases lying between them.

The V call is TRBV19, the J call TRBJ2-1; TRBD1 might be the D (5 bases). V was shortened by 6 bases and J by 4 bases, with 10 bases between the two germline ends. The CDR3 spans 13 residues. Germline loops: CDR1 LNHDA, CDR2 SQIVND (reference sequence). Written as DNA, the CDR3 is TGTGCCAGTAGCCAGACAGCTTACAATGAGCAGTTCTTC. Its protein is CASSQTAYNEQFF.

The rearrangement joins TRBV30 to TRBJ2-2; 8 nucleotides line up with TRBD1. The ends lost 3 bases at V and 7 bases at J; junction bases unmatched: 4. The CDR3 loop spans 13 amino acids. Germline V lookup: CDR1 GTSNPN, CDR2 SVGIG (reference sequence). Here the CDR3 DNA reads TGTGCCTGGAGCAAGGACAGGGACGGGGAGCTGTTTTTT. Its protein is CAWSKDRDGELFF.

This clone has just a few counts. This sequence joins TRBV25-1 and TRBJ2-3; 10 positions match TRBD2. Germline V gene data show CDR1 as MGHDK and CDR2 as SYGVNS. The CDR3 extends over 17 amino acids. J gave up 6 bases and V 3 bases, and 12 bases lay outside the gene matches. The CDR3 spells CASSDIKASGSRDTQYF. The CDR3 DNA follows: TGTGCCAGCAGTGACATTAAGGCTAGCGGGAGCCGGGATACGCAGTATTTT.

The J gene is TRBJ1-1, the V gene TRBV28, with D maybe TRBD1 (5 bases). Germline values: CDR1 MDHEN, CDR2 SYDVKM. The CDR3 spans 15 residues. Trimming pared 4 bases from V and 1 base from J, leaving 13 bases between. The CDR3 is CASSSPAGENTEAFF. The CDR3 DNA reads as TGTGCCAGCAGTTCCCCGGCGGGGGAGAACACTGAAGCTTTCTTT. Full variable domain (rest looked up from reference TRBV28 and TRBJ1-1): DVKVTQSSRYLVKRTGEKVFLECVQDMDHENMFWYRQDPGLGLRLIYFSYDVKMKEKGDIPEGYSVSREKKERFSLILESASTNQTSMYLCASSSPAGENTEAFFGQGTRLTVV.

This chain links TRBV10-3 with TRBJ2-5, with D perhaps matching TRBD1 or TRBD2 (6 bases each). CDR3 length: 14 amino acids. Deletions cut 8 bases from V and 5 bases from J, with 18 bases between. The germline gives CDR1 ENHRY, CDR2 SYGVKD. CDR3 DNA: TGTGCCATCTCCGGGACACGGGGGTTTGAGACCCAGTACTTC. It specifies CAISGTRGFETQYF.

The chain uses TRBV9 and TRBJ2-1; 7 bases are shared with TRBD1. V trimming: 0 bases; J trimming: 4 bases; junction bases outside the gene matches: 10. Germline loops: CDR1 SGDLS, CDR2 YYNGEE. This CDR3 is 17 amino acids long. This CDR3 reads CASSVAGQAAGYNEQFF. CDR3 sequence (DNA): TGTGCCAGCAGCGTAGCCGGACAGGCGGCGGGTTACAATGAGCAGTTCTTC.

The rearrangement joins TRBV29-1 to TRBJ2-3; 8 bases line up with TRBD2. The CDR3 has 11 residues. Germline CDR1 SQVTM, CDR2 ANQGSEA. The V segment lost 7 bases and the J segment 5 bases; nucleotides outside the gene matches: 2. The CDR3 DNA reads TGCAGCGCCCGGGGGGGAGATACGCAGTATTTT. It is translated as CSARGGDTQYF.